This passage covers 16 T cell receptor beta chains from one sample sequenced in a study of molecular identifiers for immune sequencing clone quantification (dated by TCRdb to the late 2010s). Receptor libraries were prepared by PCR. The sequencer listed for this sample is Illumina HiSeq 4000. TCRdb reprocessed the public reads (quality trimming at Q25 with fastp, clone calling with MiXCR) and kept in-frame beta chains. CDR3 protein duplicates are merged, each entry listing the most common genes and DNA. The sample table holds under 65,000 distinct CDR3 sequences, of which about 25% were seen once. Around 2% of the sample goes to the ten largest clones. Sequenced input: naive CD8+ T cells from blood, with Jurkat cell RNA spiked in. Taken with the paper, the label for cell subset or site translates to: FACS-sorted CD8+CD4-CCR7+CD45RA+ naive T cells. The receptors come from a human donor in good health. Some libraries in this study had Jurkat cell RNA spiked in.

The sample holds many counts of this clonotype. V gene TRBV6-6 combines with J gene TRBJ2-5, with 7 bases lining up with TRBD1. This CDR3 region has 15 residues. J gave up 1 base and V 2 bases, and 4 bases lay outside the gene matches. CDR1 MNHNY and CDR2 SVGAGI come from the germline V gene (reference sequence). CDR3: CASSYPGTAQETQYF. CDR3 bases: TGTGCCAGCAGTTACCCCGGGACAGCCCAAGAGACCCAGTACTTC.

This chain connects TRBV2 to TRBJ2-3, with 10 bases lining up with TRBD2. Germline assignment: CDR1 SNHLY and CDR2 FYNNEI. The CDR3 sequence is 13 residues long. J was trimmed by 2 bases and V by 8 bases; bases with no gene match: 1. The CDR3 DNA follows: TGTGCCAGCGGGACTAGCGTCACAGATACGCAGTATTTT. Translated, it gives CASGTSVTDTQYF.

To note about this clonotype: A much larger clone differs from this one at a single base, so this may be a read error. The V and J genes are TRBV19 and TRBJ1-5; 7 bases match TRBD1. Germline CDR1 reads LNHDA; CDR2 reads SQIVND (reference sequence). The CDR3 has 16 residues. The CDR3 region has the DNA TGTGCCAGTAGAATAGCCCATGCAAGAACAGGGGAGCCCCAGCATTTT. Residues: CASRIAHARTGEPQHF.

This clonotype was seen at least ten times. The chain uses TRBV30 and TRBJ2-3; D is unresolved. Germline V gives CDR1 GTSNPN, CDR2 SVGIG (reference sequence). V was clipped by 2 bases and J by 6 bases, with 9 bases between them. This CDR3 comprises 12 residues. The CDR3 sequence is CAWSPSRDTQYF. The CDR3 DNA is TGTGCCTGGAGTCCAAGTCGGGATACGCAGTATTTT.

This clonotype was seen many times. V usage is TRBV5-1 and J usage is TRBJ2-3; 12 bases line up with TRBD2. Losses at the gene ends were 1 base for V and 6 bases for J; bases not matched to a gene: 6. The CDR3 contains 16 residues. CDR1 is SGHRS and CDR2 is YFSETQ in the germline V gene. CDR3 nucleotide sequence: TGCGCCAGCAGCTTGCTAGCGGGGGGGCTAGTGGATACGCAGTATTTT. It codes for CASSLLAGGLVDTQYF.

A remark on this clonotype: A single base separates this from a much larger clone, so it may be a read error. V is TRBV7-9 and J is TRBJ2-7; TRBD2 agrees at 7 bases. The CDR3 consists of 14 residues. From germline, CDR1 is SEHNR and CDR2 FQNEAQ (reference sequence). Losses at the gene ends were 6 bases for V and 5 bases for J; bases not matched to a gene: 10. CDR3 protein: CASSPSGADHEQYF. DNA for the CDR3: TGTGCCAGCAGTCCAAGCGGGGCAGACCACGAGCAGTACTTC.

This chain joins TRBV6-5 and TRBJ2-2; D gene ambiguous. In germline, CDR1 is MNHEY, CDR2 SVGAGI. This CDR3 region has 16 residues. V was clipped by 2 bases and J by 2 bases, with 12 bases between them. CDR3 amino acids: CASSYRRHVNTGELFF. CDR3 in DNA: TGTGCCAGCAGTTACCGGAGACACGTTAACACCGGGGAGCTGTTTTTT.

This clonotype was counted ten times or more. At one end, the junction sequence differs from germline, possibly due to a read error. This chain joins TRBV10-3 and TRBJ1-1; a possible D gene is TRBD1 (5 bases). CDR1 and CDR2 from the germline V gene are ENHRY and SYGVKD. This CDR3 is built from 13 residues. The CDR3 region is CAISELRGTEAFF. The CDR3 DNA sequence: TGCGCCATCAGTGAGCTTAGGGGCACTGAAGCTTTCTTT.

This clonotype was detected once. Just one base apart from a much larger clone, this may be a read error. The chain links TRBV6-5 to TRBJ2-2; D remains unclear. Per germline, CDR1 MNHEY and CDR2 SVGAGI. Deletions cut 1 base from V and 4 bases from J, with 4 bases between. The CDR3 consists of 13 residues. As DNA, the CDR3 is TGTGCCAGCAGTTACTTAAGCACCGGGGAGCTGTTTTTT. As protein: CASSYLSTGELFF.

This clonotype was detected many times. The CDR3 DNA reads TGTGCCAGCAGTTTTAGCTATCCCCGCACAGATACGCAGTATTTT. Its protein product is CASSFSYPRTDTQYF. The chain combines TRBV28 with TRBJ2-3; unclear D gene. The length of the CDR3 is 15 residues. V was clipped by 3 bases and J by 1 base, with 11 bases between them. The germline CDR1 and CDR2 sequences are MDHEN and SYDVKM.

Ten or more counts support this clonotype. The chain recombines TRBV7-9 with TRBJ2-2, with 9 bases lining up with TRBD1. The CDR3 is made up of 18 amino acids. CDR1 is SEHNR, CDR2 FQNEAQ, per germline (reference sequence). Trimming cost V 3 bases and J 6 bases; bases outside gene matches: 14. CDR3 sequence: CASSFSPGQGVLAGELFF. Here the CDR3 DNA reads TGTGCCAGCAGCTTTTCCCCGGGACAGGGTGTGTTGGCCGGGGAGCTGTTTTTT.

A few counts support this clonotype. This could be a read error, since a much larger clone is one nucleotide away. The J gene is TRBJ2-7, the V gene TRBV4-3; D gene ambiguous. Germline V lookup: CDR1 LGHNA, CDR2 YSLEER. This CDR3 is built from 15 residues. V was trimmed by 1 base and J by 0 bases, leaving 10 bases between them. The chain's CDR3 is CASSQGIGISYEQYF. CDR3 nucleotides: TGCGCCAGCAGCCAAGGGATAGGCATCTCCTACGAGCAGTACTTC.

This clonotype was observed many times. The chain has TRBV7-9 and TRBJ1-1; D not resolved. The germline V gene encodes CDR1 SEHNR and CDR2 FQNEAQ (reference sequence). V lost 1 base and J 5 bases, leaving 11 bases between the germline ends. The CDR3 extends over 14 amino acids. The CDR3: CASSLGGLGTEAFF. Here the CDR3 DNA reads TGTGCCAGCAGCTTAGGAGGGCTGGGGACTGAAGCTTTCTTT.

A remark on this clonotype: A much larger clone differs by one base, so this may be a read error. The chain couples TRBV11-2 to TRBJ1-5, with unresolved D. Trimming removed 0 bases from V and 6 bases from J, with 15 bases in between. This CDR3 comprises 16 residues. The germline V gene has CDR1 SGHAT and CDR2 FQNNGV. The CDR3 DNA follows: TGTGCCAGCAGCTTAGATCCGGGATTAAACACTCAGCCCCAGCATTTT. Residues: CASSLDPGLNTQPQHF.

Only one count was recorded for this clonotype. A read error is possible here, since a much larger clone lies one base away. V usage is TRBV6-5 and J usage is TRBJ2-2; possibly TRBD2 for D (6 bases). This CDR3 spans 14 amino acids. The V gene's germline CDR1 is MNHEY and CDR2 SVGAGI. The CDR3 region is CASSSTSLPGELCF. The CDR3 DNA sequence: TGTGCCAGCAGTTCTACTAGCTTGCCCGGGGAGCTGTGTTTT.

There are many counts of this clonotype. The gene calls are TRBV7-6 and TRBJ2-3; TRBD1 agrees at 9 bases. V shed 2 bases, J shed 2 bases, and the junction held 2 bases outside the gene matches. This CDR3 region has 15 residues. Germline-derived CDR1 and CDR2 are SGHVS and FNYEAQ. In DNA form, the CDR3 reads TGTGCCAGCAGCTTAACAGGGGGCCCCACAGATACGCAGTATTTT. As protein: CASSLTGGPTDTQYF. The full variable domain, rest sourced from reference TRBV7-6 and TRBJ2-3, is GAGVSQSPRYKVTKRGQDVALRCDPISGHVSLYWYRQALGQGPEFLTYFNYEAQQDKSGLPNDRFSAERPEGSISTLTIQRTEQRDSAMYRCASSLTGGPTDTQYFGPGTRLTVL.